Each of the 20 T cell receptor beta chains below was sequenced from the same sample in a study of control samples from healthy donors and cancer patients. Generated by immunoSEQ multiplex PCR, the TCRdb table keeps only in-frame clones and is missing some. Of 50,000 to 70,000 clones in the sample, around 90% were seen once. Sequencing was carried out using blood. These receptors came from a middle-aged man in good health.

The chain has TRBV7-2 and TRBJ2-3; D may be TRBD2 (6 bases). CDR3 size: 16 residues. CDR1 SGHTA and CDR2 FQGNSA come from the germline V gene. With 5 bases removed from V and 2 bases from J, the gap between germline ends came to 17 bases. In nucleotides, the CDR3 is TGTGCCAGCAGCCCACGCCTGGGCGGGGTCACAGATACGCAGTATTTT. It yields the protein CASSPRLGGVTDTQYF.

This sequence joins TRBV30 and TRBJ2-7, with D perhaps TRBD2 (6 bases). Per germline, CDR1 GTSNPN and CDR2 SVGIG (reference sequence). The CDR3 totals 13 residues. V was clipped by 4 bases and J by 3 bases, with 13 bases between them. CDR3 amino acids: CAWKEGTLYEQYF. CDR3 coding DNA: TGTGCCTGGAAGGAGGGAACGCTCTACGAGCAGTACTTC.

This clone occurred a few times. The CDR3 reads CASSQDGASGSHGYEQYF. In DNA, the CDR3 is TGTGCCAGCAGCCAAGATGGGGCTAGCGGGAGTCATGGCTACGAGCAGTACTTC. This rearrangement joins TRBV3-1 (or the pseudogene TRBV3-2) to TRBJ2-7; TRBD2 agrees at 10 bases. The CDR3 contains 18 residues. CDR1 LGHDT and CDR2 YNNKEL come from the germline V gene (reference sequence). V lost 0 bases, J lost 3 bases, and 11 bases stayed unmatched.

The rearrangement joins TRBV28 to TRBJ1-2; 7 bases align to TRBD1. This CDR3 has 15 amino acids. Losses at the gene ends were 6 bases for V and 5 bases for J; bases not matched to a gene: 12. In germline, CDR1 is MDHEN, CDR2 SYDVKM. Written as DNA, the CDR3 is TGTGCCAGCAGCCTACCCTTGGGACAGACATATGGCTACACCTTC. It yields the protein CASSLPLGQTYGYTF.

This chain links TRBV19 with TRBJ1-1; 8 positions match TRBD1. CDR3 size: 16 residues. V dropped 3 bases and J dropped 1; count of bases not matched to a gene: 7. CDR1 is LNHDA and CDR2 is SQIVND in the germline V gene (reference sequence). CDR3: CASSIWGTGENTEAFF. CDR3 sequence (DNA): TGTGCCAGTAGTATCTGGGGGACAGGAGAGAACACTGAAGCTTTCTTT. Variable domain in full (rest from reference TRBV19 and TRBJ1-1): DGGITQSPKYLFRKEGQNVTLSCEQNLNHDAMYWYRQDPGQGLRLIYYSQIVNDFQKGDIAEGYSVSREKKESFPLTVTSAQKNPTAFYLCASSIWGTGENTEAFFGQGTRLTVV.

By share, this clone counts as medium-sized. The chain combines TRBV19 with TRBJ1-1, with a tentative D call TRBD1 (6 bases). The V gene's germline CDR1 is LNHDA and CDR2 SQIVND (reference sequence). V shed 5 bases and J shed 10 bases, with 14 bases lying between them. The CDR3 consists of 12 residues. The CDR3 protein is CASSANRVTAFF. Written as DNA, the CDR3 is TGTGCCAGTAGTGCTAACAGGGTTACAGCTTTCTTT.

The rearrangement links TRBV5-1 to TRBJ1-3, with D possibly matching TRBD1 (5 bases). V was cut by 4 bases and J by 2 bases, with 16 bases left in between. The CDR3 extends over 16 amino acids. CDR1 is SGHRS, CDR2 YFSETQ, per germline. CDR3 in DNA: TGCGCCAGCAGCGTAGGCTTTGGGGACCCTGGAAACACCATATATTTT. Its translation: CASSVGFGDPGNTIYF.

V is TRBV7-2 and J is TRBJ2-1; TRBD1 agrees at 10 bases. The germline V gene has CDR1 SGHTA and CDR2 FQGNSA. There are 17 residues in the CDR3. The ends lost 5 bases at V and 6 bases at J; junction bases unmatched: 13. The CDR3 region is CASSRSSRDRGANEQFF. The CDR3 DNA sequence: TGTGCCAGCAGCAGATCCAGCCGGGACAGGGGCGCCAATGAGCAGTTCTTC.

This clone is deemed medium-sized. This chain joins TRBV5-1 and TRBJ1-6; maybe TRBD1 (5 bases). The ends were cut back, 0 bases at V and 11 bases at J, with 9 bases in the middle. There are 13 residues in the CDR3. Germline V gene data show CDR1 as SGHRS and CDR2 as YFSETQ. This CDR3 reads CASSLAVGPPLHF. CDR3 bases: TGCGCCAGCAGCTTGGCAGTGGGGCCACCCCTCCACTTT.

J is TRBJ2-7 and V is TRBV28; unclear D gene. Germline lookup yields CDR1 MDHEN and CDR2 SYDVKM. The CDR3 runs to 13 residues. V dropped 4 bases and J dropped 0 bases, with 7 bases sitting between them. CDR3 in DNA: TGTGCCAGCAGTTCGGCAGACTCCTACGAGCAGTACTTC. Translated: CASSSADSYEQYF.

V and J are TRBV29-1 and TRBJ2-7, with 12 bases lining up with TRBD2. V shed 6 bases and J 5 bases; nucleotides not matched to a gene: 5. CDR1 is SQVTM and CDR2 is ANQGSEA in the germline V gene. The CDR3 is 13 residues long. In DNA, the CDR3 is TGCAGCGTGACTAGCGGGAGTGTTGACGAGCAGTACTTC. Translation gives CSVTSGSVDEQYF.

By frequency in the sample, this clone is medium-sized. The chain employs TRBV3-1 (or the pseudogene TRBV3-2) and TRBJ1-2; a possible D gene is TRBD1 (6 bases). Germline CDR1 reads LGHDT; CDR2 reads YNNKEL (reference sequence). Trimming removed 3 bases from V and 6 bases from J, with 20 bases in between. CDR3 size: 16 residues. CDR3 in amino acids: CASSQNSGQPVDGYTF. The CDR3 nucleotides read TGTGCCAGCAGCCAGAACAGCGGACAGCCCGTGGATGGCTACACCTTC.

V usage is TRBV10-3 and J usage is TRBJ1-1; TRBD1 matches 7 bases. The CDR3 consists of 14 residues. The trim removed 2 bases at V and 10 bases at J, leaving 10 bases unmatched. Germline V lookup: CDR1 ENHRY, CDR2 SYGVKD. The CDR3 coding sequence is TGTGCCATCAGTGAGGGTCCAGGGGGTCTGGGAGCTTTCTTT. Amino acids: CAISEGPGGLGAFF.

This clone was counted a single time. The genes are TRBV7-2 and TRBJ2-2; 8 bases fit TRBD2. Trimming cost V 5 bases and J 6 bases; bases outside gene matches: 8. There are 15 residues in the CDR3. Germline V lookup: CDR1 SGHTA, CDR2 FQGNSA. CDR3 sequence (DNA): TGTGCCAGCAGCCGGGGTAGCGGGATCCCCGGGGAGCTGTTTTTT. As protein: CASSRGSGIPGELFF.

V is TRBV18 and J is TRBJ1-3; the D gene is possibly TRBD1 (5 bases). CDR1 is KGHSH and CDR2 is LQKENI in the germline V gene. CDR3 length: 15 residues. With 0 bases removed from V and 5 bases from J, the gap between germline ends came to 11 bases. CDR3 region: CASSPPAAGRNTIYF. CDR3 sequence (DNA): TGTGCCAGCTCACCACCAGCGGCAGGGAGAAACACCATATATTTT.

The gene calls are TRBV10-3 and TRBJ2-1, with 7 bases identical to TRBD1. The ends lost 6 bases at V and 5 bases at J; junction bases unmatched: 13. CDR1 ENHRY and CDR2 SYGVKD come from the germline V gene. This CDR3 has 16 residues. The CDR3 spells CAIRRGSGTVDNEQFF. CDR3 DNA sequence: TGTGCCATCAGAAGGGGCTCGGGGACAGTCGACAATGAGCAGTTCTTC.

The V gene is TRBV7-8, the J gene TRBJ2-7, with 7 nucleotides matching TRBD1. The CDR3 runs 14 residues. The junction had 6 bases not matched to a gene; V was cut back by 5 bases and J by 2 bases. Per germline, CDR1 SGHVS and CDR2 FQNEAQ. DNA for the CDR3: TGTGCCAGCAGCGGGCGACAGGGCCCCTACGAGCAGTACTTC. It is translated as CASSGRQGPYEQYF.

CDR3 in amino acids: CASSRDRAYGYTF. The CDR3 region has the DNA TGTGCCAGCAGTCGGGACAGGGCCTATGGCTACACCTTC. The chain is built from TRBV28 and TRBJ1-2, with TRBD1 matching over 9 bases. Per germline, CDR1 MDHEN and CDR2 SYDVKM. The CDR3 loop spans 13 amino acids. V shed 5 bases and J 4 bases; nucleotides not matched to a gene: 2.

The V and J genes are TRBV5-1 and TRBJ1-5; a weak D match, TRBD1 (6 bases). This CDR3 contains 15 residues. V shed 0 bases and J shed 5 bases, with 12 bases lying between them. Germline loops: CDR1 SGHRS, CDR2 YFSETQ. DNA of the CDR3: TGCGCCAGCAGCTTGGGCCCTGCAGGGGATCAGCCCCAGCATTTT. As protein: CASSLGPAGDQPQHF.

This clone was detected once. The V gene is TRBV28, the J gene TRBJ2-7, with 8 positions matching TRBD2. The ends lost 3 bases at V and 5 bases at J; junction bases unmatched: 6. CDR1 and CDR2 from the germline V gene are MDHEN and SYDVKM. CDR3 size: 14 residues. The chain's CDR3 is CASSFPSGRNEQYF. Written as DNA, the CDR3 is TGTGCCAGCAGTTTTCCCAGCGGGAGAAACGAGCAGTACTTC.